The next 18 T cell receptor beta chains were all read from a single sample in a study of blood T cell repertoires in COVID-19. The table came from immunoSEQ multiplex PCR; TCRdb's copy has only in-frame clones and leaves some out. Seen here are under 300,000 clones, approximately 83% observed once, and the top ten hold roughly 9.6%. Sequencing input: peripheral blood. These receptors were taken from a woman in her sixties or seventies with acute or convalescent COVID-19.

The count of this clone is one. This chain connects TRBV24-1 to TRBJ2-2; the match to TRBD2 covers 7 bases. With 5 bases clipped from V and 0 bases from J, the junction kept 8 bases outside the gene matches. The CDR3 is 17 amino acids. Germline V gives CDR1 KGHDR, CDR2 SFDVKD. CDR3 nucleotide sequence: TGTGCCACCAGTGGTAGGGCGGGGGTCGCGAACACCGGGGAGCTGTTTTTT. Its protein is CATSGRAGVANTGELFF.

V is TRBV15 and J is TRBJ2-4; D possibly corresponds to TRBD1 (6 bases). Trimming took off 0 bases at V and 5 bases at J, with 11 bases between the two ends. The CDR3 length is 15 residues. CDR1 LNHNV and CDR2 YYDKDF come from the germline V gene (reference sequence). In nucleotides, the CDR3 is TGTGCCACCAGCAGAGATCAGGGGTGGGAAAACATTCAGTACTTC. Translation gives CATSRDQGWENIQYF. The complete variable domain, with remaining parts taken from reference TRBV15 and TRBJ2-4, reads DAMVIQNPRYQVTQFGKPVTLSCSQTLNHNVMYWYQQKSSQAPKLLFHYYDKDFNNEADTPDNFQSRRPNTSFCFLDIRSPGLGDTAMYLCATSRDQGWENIQYFGAGTRLSVL.

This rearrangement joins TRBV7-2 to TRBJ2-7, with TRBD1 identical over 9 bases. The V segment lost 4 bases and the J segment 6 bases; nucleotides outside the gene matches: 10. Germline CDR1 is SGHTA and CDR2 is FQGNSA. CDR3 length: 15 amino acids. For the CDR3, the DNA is TGTGCCAGCAGCTCCTACGGGACAGGGAGGATCGAGCAGTACTTC. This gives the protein CASSSYGTGRIEQYF.

CDR3 residues: CASSPTGGSEKLFF. Here the CDR3 DNA reads TGTGCCAGCAGCCCGACAGGGGGGAGTGAAAAACTGTTTTTT. The chain joins TRBV5-6 to TRBJ1-4, with TRBD1 matching 9 bases. The ends lost 4 bases at V and 7 bases at J; junction bases unmatched: 5. The CDR3 is 14 residues long. Germline loops: CDR1 SGHDT, CDR2 YYEEEE.

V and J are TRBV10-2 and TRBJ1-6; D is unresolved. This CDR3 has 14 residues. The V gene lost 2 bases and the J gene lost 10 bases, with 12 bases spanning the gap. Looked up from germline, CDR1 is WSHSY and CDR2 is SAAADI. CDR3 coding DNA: TGCGCCAGCAGTGAGGCGGGAGCGGGGTCACCCCTCCACTTT. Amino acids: CASSEAGAGSPLHF.

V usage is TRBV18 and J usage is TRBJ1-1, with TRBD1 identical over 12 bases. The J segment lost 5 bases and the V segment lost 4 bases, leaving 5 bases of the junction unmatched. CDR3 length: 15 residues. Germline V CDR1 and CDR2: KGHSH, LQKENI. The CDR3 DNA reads TGTGCCAGCTCACGGGACAGGGGGCCTGGAACTGAAGCTTTCTTT. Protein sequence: CASSRDRGPGTEAFF.

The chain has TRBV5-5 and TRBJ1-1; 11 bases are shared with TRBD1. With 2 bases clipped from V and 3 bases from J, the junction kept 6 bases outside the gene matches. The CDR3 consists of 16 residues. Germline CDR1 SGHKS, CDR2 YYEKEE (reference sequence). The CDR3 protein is CASSFPPGQGDTEAFF. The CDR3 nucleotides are TGTGCCAGCAGCTTCCCGCCGGGACAGGGGGACACTGAAGCTTTCTTT.

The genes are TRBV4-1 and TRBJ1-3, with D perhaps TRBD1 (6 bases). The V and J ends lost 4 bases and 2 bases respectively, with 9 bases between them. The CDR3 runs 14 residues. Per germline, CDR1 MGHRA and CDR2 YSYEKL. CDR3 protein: CASSPGQTGNTIYF. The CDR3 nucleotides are TGCGCCAGCAGCCCAGGACAGACTGGAAACACCATATATTTT.

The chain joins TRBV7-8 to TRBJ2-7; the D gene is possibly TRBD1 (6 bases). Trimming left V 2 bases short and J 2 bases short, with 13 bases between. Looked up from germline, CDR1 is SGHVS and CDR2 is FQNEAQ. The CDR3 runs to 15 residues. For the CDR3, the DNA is TGTGCCAGCAGCTTACTCAGGGGTGTTCCCTACGAGCAGTACTTC. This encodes CASSLLRGVPYEQYF. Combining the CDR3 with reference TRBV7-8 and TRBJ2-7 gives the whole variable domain GAGVSQSPRYKVAKRGQDVALRCDPISGHVSLFWYQQALGQGPEFLTYFQNEAQLDKSGLPSDRFFAERPEGSVSTLKIQRTQQEDSAVYLCASSLLRGVPYEQYFGPGTRLTVT.

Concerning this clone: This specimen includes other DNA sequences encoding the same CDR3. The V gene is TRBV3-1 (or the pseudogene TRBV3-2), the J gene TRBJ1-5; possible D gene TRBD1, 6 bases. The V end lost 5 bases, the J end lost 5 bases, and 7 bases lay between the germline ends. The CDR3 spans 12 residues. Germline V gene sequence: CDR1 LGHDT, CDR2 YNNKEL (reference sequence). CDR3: CASSYRDQPQHF. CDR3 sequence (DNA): TGTGCCAGCAGCTACAGGGATCAGCCCCAGCATTTT.

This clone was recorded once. CDR3 nucleotide sequence: TGTGCCAGCAGCTTCACCGGAGGGACAGAGCGCGGTGAGCAGTTCTTC. It codes for CASSFTGGTERGEQFF. The rearrangement joins TRBV11-3 to TRBJ2-1, with D perhaps matching TRBD1 (7 bases). Germline CDR1 is SGHNT and CDR2 is YENEEA. This CDR3 spans 16 amino acids. Deletions cut 3 bases from V and 9 bases from J, with 21 bases between. The whole variable domain, remainder taken from reference TRBV11-3 and TRBJ2-1, is EAGVVQSPRYKIIEKKQPVAFWCNPISGHNTLYWYLQNLGQGPELLIRYENEEAVDDSQLPKDRFSAERLKGVDSTLKIQPAELGDSAVYLCASSFTGGTERGEQFFGPGTRLTVL.

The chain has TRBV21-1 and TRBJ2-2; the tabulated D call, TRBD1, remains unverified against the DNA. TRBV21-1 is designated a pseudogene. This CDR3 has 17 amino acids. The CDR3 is CASSKGPGQPNTGELFF. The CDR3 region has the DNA TGTGCCAGCAGCAAGGGTCCCGGACAGCCGAACACCGGGGAGCTGTTTTTT.

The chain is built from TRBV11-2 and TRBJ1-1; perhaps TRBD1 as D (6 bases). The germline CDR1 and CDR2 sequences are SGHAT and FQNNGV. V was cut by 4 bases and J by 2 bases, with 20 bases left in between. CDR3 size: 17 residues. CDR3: CASSYTPDRRGNTEAFF. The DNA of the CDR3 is TGTGCCAGCAGCTATACGCCAGACAGGCGAGGAAACACTGAAGCTTTCTTT.

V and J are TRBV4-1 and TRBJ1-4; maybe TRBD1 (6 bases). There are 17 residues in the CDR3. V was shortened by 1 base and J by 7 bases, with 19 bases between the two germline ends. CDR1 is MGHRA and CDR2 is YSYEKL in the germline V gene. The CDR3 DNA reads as TGCGCCAGCAGCCAAGCCGGCTTGGGCAGGGGATTTGAAAAACTGTTTTTT. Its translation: CASSQAGLGRGFEKLFF.

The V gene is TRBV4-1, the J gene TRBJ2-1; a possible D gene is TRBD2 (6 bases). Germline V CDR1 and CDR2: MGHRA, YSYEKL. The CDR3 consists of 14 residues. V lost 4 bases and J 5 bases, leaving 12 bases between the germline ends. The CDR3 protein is CASSLRDSDNEQFF. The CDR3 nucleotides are TGCGCCAGCAGCCTTCGGGACTCAGACAATGAGCAGTTCTTC.

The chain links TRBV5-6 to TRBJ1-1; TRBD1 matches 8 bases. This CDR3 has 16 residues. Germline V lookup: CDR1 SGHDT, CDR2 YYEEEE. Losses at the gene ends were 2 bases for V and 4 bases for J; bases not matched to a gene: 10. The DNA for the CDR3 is TGTGCCAGCAGCTTAAAAGGCCCCACAGGGGGCACTGAAGCTTTCTTT. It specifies CASSLKGPTGGTEAFF.

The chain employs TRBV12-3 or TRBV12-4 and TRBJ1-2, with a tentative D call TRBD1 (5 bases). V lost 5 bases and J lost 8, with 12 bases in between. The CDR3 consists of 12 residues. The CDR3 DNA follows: TGTGCCAGCAGTCTAGGACAAGAAGGCTACACCTTC. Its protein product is CASSLGQEGYTF.

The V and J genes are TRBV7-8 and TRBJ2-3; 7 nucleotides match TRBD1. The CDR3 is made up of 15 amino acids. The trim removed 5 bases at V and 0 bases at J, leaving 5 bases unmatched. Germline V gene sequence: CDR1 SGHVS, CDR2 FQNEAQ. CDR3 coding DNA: TGTGCCAGCAGCCACGGGACAGCGAGCACAGATACGCAGTATTTT. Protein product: CASSHGTASTDTQYF.